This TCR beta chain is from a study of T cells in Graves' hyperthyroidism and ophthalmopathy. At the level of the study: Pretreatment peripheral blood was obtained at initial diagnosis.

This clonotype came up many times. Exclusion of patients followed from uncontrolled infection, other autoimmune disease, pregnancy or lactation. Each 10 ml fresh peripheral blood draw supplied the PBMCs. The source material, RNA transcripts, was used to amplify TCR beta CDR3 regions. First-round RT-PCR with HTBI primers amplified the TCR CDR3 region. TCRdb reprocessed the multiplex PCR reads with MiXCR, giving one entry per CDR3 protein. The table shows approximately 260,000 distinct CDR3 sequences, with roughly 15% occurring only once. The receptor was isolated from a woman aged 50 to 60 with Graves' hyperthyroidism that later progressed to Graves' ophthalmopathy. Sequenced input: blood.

CDR3 in DNA: TGCAGTGCCTTGACTAGCGGGATAGCAAACGAGCAGTTCTTC. It encodes CSALTSGIANEQFF. The chain is built from TRBV20-1 and TRBJ2-1, with 11 bases aligning to TRBD2. The CDR3 loop spans 14 amino acids. Unmatched junction bases numbered 11, after V lost 6 bases and J lost 10 bases. Germline V gives CDR1 DFQATT, CDR2 SNEGSKA (reference sequence).